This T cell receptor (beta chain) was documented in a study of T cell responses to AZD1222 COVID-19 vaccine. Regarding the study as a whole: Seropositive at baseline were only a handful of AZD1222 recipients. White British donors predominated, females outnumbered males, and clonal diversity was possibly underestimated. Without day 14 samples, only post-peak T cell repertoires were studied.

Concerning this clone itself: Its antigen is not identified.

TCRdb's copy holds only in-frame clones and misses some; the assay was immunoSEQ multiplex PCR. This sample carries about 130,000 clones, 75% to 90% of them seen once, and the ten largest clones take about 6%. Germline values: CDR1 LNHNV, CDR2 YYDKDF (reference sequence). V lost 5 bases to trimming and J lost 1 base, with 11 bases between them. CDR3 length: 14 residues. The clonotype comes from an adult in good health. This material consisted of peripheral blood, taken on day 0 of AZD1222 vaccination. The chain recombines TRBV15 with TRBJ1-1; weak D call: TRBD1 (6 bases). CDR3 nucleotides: TGTGCCACCAGCCCGGGACAAGCGAACACTGAAGCTTTCTTT. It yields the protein CATSPGQANTEAFF.